A single sample gave rise to the 2 T cell receptor beta chains below, sequenced in a study of cytomegalovirus exposure and HLA in healthy donors. PCR employed 60 Vbeta and 13 Jbeta primers. This table comes from immunoSEQ multiplex PCR, and its TCRdb copy is limited to in-frame clones, with some not included. Of about 120,000 clones listed, roughly 69% are singletons. The source material was PBMCs. Receptors were obtained from a woman younger than 45 in good health and CMV-seronegative.

The gene calls are TRBV6-1 and TRBJ1-2, with D possibly TRBD1 on 5 matching bases. V dropped 6 bases and J dropped 0 bases, with 14 bases sitting between them. The CDR3 loop spans 15 amino acids. The germline V gene has CDR1 MNHNS and CDR2 SASEGT. CDR3 sequence: CASRGLKDTNYGYTF. In DNA form, the CDR3 reads TGTGCCAGCAGGGGCCTCAAGGACACTAACTATGGCTACACCTTC.

This clone has only one observation. CDR3 in DNA: TGTGCCAGTAGTCCGAACAGGGTTCCTGGAAACACCATATATTTT. Translating it yields CASSPNRVPGNTIYF. The chain carries TRBV19 and TRBJ1-3; D is possibly TRBD1 (6 bases). Germline CDR1 LNHDA, CDR2 SQIVND (reference sequence). The CDR3 runs to 15 residues. V lost 5 bases, J lost 2 bases, and 13 bases lay in between. The full variable domain, rest sourced from reference TRBV19 and TRBJ1-3, is DGGITQSPKYLFRKEGQNVTLSCEQNLNHDAMYWYRQDPGQGLRLIYYSQIVNDFQKGDIAEGYSVSREKKESFPLTVTSAQKNPTAFYLCASSPNRVPGNTIYFGEGSWLTVV.